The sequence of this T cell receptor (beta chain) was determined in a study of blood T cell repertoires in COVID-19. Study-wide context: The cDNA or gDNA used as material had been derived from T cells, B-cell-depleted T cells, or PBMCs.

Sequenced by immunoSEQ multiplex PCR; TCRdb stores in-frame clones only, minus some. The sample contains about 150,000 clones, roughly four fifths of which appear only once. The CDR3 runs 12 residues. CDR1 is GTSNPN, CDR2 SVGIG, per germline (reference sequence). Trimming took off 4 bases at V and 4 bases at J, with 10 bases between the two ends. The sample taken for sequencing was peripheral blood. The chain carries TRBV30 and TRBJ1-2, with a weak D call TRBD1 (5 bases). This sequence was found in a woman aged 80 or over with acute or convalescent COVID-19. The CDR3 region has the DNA TGTGCCTGGAACGGGGGGGGCTATGGCTACACCTTC. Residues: CAWNGGGYGYTF. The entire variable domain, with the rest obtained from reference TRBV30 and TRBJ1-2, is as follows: SQTIHQWPATLVQPVGSPLSLECTVEGTSNPNLYWYRQAAGRGLQLLFYSVGIGQISSEVPQNLSASRPQDRQFILSSKKLLLSDSGFYLCAWNGGGYGYTFGSGTRLTVV.